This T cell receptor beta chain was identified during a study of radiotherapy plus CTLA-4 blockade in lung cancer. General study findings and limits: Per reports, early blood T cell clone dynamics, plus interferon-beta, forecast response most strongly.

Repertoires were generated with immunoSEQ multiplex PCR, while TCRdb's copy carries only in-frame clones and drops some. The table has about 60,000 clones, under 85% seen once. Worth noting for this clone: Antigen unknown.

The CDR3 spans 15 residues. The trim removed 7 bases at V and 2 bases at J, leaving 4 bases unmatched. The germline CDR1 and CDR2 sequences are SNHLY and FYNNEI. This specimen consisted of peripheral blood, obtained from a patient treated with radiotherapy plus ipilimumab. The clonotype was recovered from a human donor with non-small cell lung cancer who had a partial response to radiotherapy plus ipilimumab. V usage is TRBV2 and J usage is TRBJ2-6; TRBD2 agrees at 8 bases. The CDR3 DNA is TGTGCCAGCACCGGGGGGGGGCCTGGGGCCAACGTCCTGACTTTC. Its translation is CASTGGGPGANVLTF.